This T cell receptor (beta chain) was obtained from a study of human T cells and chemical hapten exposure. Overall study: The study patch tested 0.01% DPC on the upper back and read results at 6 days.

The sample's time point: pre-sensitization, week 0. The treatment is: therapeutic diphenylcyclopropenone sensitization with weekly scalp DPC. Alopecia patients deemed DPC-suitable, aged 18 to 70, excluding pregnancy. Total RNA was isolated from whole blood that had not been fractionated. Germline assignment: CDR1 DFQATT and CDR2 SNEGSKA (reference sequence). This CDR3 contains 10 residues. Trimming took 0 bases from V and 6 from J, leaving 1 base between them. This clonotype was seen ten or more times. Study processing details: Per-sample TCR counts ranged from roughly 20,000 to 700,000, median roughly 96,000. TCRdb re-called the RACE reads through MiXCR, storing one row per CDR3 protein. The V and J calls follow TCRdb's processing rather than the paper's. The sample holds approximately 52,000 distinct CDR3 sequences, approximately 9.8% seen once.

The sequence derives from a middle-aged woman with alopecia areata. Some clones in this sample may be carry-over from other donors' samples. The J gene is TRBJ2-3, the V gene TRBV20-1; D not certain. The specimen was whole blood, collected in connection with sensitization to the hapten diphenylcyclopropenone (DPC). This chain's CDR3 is CSARDDTQYF. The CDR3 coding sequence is TGCAGTGCTAGAGACGATACGCAGTATTTT.